The 27 T cell receptor beta chains below all came from one sample that was sequenced in a study of yellow fever vaccine responses in identical twins. TCRdb re-called the RT-PCR reads through MiXCR, storing one row per CDR3 protein. The top ten clones hold about 0.65% of a sample with about 14,000 distinct CDR3 sequences, approximately 84% of them seen once. Sequencing used T cells from blood (PBMCs), unsorted or a sorted subset (not recorded which), obtained before or after yellow fever vaccination (not recorded which). These receptor sequences come from a woman younger than 30 who received the yellow fever vaccine.

This rearrangement joins TRBV20-1 to TRBJ1-1; the D gene is possibly TRBD1 (6 bases). The CDR3 totals 14 residues. Germline V gene lookup returns CDR1 DFQATT and CDR2 SNEGSKA (reference sequence). Trimming shortened V by 4 bases and J by 5 bases, and 17 bases separated the two germline ends. CDR3: CSAISRGSGTEAFF. The CDR3 region has the DNA TGCAGTGCTATATCGAGGGGGTCGGGGACTGAAGCTTTCTTT.

CDR3 sequence (DNA): TGTGCCAGCAGGGACCTACCCGACAGCCGCAATCAGCCCCAGCATTTT. It encodes CASRDLPDSRNQPQHF. V gene TRBV2 combines with J gene TRBJ1-5; TRBD1 is a possible D gene (5 bases). Germline V gene lookup returns CDR1 SNHLY and CDR2 FYNNEI. Deletions cut 6 bases from V and 2 bases from J, with 17 bases between. This CDR3 comprises 16 residues. Full variable domain (outside the CDR3, taken from reference TRBV2 and TRBJ1-5): EPEVTQTPSHQVTQMGQEVILRCVPISNHLYFYWYRQILGQKVEFLVSFYNNEISEKSEIFDDQFSVERPDGSNFTLKIRSTKLEDSAMYFCASRDLPDSRNQPQHFGDGTRLSIL.

This chain uses TRBV5-6 with TRBJ2-5; TRBD2 agrees at 11 bases. Germline V gives CDR1 SGHDT, CDR2 YYEEEE. This CDR3 is 14 amino acids long. Trimming removed 3 bases from V and 3 bases from J; junction bases left unmatched: 1. The CDR3 is CASSSTSGEETQYF. CDR3 sequence (DNA): TGTGCCAGCAGCTCGACTAGCGGGGAAGAGACCCAGTACTTC.

V usage is TRBV11-2 and J usage is TRBJ2-3, with D unclear. Looked up from germline, CDR1 is SGHAT and CDR2 is FQNNGV. V was shortened by 5 bases and J by 4 bases, with 19 bases between the two germline ends. CDR3 length: 16 amino acids. CDR3 protein: CASSPIRGVRSDTQYF. CDR3 nucleotides: TGTGCCAGCAGCCCCATTCGTGGGGTAAGGTCAGATACGCAGTATTTT.

This chain joins TRBV19 and TRBJ2-1; D unresolved. CDR3 length: 14 amino acids. Trimming left V 3 bases short and J 7 bases short, with 13 bases between. Germline V gene sequence: CDR1 LNHDA, CDR2 SQIVND (reference sequence). The CDR3 here is CASSIAGYPNEQFF. CDR3 in DNA: TGTGCCAGTAGTATTGCCGGGTACCCTAATGAGCAGTTCTTC.

This CDR3 is CASSSGGGSYEQYF. As DNA, the CDR3 is TGTGCCAGCAGTTCAGGAGGCGGGTCCTACGAGCAGTACTTC. The chain recombines TRBV28 with TRBJ2-7; tentatively, D is TRBD2 (5 bases). The V gene lost 4 bases and the J gene lost 1 base, with 11 bases spanning the gap. The germline V gene encodes CDR1 MDHEN and CDR2 SYDVKM. The CDR3 loop spans 14 amino acids.

The V call is TRBV29-1, the J call TRBJ1-1, with D perhaps matching TRBD1 (6 bases). In germline, CDR1 is SQVTM, CDR2 ANQGSEA. V lost 6 bases, J lost 2 bases, and 16 bases lay in between. This CDR3 comprises 14 residues. The CDR3 nucleotides read TGCAGCGTCCTGGGGGCAGGGCGCAACACTGAAGCTTTCTTT. Its translation is CSVLGAGRNTEAFF.

This chain uses TRBV24-1 with TRBJ1-1, with 8 bases that match TRBD1. This CDR3 is 15 amino acids long. V was clipped by 7 bases and J by 0 bases; unmatched bases: 6. Germline V gene sequence: CDR1 KGHDR, CDR2 SFDVKD. CDR3 protein: CATRGQGGLNTEAFF. Here the CDR3 DNA reads TGTGCCACCAGAGGACAGGGCGGATTGAACACTGAAGCTTTCTTT.

The rearrangement links TRBV19 to TRBJ1-5, with D maybe TRBD1 (6 bases). This CDR3 has 15 residues. In germline, CDR1 is LNHDA, CDR2 SQIVND (reference sequence). V lost 7 bases, J lost 4 bases, and 17 bases lay in between. CDR3 DNA sequence: TGTGCCAGTATTTCGGGGGGCGTAGGAAATCAGCCCCAGCATTTT. It translates to CASISGGVGNQPQHF.

The CDR3 region has the DNA TGTGCCAGCAGCTTGGGTGGTGGAGGAGCCTACGAGCAGTACGTC. Its protein product is CASSLGGGGAYEQYV. This rearrangement joins TRBV7-9 to TRBJ2-7; the D gene is possibly TRBD2 (5 bases). Per the germline V gene, CDR1 is SEHNR and CDR2 is FQNEAQ (reference sequence). V lost 3 bases and J 2 bases, leaving 14 bases between the germline ends. This CDR3 is 15 amino acids long.

This chain links TRBV18 with TRBJ2-5; TRBD2 matches 8 bases. V dropped 2 bases and J dropped 1; count of bases not matched to a gene: 9. Germline CDR1 KGHSH, CDR2 LQKENI. This CDR3 contains 17 residues. In DNA form, the CDR3 reads TGTGCCAGCTCACCATTGCGGAGCGGGGGAGGCCAAGAGACCCAGTACTTC. This translates into CASSPLRSGGGQETQYF.

V and J are TRBV29-1 and TRBJ2-3, with 7 bases lining up with TRBD1. V lost 7 bases and J lost 4; bases outside the gene matches: 5. Germline V CDR1 and CDR2: SQVTM, ANQGSEA. The CDR3 has 12 amino acids. The CDR3, as DNA: TGCAGCGGCGGACAGGCAGCAGATACGCAGTATTTT. It codes for CSGGQAADTQYF.

The rearrangement uses TRBV29-1 and TRBJ2-5, with D perhaps matching TRBD1 or TRBD2 (5 bases each). Germline V gene sequence: CDR1 SQVTM, CDR2 ANQGSEA. The CDR3 totals 14 residues. Trimming removed 6 bases at V and 5 bases at J, with 19 bases between. In nucleotides, the CDR3 is TGCAGCGTCTTACCGGGGCTTACGTGGGAGACCCAGTACTTC. This encodes CSVLPGLTWETQYF.

The V call is TRBV5-4, the J call TRBJ1-2, with 9 positions matching TRBD1. Looked up from germline, CDR1 is SGHNT and CDR2 is YYREEE (reference sequence). The CDR3 contains 14 residues. V lost 4 bases to trimming and J lost 1 base; unmatched junction nucleotides: 2. The CDR3 DNA follows: TGTGCCAGCAGCCCGGACAGGGGTAACTATGGCTACACCTTC. Its translation: CASSPDRGNYGYTF.

The chain recombines TRBV12-3 or TRBV12-4 with TRBJ2-3; 8 bases fit TRBD2. The CDR3 spans 15 residues. The ends lost 5 bases at V and 3 bases at J; junction bases unmatched: 7. The chain's CDR3 is CASSGGGYWTDTQYF. CDR3 nucleotides: TGTGCCAGCAGTGGCGGGGGGTATTGGACAGATACGCAGTATTTT.

This clonotype was detected only a few times. V and J are TRBV9 and TRBJ2-3; D gene ambiguous. Looked up from germline, CDR1 is SGDLS and CDR2 is YYNGEE. The CDR3 runs to 14 residues. V lost 2 bases and J 0 bases, leaving 7 bases between the germline ends. CDR3 nucleotides: TGTGCCAGCAGCGTTAGGGTCAGCACAGATACGCAGTATTTT. This encodes CASSVRVSTDTQYF.

The V call is TRBV9, the J call TRBJ1-2; no firm D call. The CDR3 has 12 residues. Trimming removed 9 bases from V and 6 bases from J, with 15 bases in between. Germline V gene sequence: CDR1 SGDLS, CDR2 YYNGEE. CDR3 sequence reads: CAIGEGPHGYTF. The DNA for the CDR3 is TGTGCCATTGGGGAGGGTCCACATGGCTACACCTTC. Drawing the rest from reference TRBV9 and TRBJ1-2, the complete variable domain is DSGVTQTPKHLITATGQRVTLRCSPRSGDLSVYWYQQSLDQGLQFLIQYYNGEERAKGNILERFSAQQFPDLHSELNLSSLELGDSALYFCAIGEGPHGYTFGSGTRLTVV.

Remarks on this clonotype: It is unclear where the CDR3 begins or ends on the DNA, so no DNA is shown, and the CDR3 is as TCRdb lists it. The chain combines TRBV11-1 with TRBJ1-2; the table gives TRBD1 as D, unverified against the DNA. The CDR3 is 14 residues long, ends included. The germline gives CDR1 SGHAT, CDR2 FQDESV (reference sequence). CDR3 region: CASSFGQGIDGYTF.

The chain links TRBV10-3 to TRBJ2-7; 10 positions match TRBD2. V dropped 0 bases and J dropped 0; count of bases not matched to a gene: 8. The CDR3 has 18 amino acids. CDR1 and CDR2 (germline): ENHRY, SYGVKD. This CDR3 is CAISESKSSGRPSYEQYF. CDR3 nucleotides: TGTGCCATCAGTGAGTCGAAGTCTAGCGGGAGACCCTCCTACGAGCAGTACTTC.

This chain uses TRBV11-3 with TRBJ1-5; unclear D gene. The germline V gene encodes CDR1 SGHNT and CDR2 YENEEA. The CDR3 spans 12 residues. Trimming left V 4 bases short and J 11 bases short, with 12 bases between. CDR3 sequence (DNA): TGTGCCAGCAGCTCCTCGACCATGGCCCAGCATTTT. This gives the protein CASSSSTMAQHF.

V is TRBV29-1 and J is TRBJ2-1; no firm D call. This CDR3 has 10 residues. Trimming took 6 bases from V and 13 from J, leaving 13 bases between them. CDR1 and CDR2 (germline): SQVTM, ANQGSEA. The CDR3 DNA sequence: TGCAGCGTCCCATTGGATGGACAGTTCTTC. Protein sequence: CSVPLDGQFF.

V is TRBV7-9 and J is TRBJ2-2, with D possibly TRBD2 on 5 matching bases. V lost 7 bases to trimming and J lost 5 bases, with 14 bases between them. The CDR3 contains 14 residues. The germline CDR1 and CDR2 sequences are SEHNR and FQNEAQ (reference sequence). The CDR3 bases are TGTGCCAGCACTCCCCGGACGGGGACCGGGGAGCTGTTTTTT. Amino acids: CASTPRTGTGELFF.

J is TRBJ1-6 and V is TRBV5-5, with 8 bases identical to TRBD1. The CDR3 spans 16 residues. Germline V gene lookup returns CDR1 SGHKS and CDR2 YYEKEE (reference sequence). V trimming: 0 bases; J trimming: 10 bases; junction bases outside the gene matches: 9. CDR3 nucleotides: TGTGCCAGCAGCTTGGCTCCGGGACAGGTCAGCTCACCCCTCCACTTT. Its protein is CASSLAPGQVSSPLHF.

The rearrangement links TRBV29-1 to TRBJ2-7, with D unclear. The V end was cut by 4 bases, the J end by 2 bases, with 12 bases between. CDR3 size: 13 residues. Germline assignment: CDR1 SQVTM and CDR2 ANQGSEA. The CDR3 nucleotides are TGCAGCGTTGGGGTCCACAAGACCTACGAGCAGTACTTC. Translated, it gives CSVGVHKTYEQYF.

The rearrangement uses TRBV20-1 and TRBJ1-4, with a weak D call TRBD1 (6 bases). Germline V CDR1 and CDR2: DFQATT, SNEGSKA (reference sequence). There are 15 residues in the CDR3. V lost 7 bases to trimming and J lost 0 bases, with 15 bases between them. CDR3 sequence (DNA): TGCAGTGTGAAACAGGGTTTCACAACTAATGAAAAACTGTTTTTT. Translated, it gives CSVKQGFTTNEKLFF.

This chain joins TRBV29-1 and TRBJ1-1; D is unresolved. V was shortened by 7 bases and J by 1 base, with 4 bases between the two germline ends. The germline gives CDR1 SQVTM, CDR2 ANQGSEA. The CDR3 is made up of 10 amino acids. CDR3 protein: CSGKNTEAFF. For the CDR3, the DNA is TGCAGCGGAAAGAACACTGAAGCTTTCTTT.

The gene calls are TRBV20-1 and TRBJ2-4; D possibly corresponds to TRBD2 (5 bases). Germline V gene sequence: CDR1 DFQATT, CDR2 SNEGSKA (reference sequence). The V and J ends lost 0 bases and 9 bases respectively, with 9 bases between them. The CDR3 is made up of 12 amino acids. The CDR3 nucleotides read TGCAGTGCTAGAGATTTAGGGAGCATTCAGTACTTC. This sequence encodes CSARDLGSIQYF.